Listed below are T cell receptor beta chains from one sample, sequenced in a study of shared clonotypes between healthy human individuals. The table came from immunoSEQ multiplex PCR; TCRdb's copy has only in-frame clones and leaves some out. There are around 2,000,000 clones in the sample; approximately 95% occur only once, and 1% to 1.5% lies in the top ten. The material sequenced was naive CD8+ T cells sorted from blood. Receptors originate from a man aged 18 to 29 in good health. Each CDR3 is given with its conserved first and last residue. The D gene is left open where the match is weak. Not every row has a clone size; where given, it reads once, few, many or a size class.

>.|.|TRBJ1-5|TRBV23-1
TGCGCCAGCAGCCGAGCGGGGGAAGGCAATCAGCCCCAGCATTTT
CASSRAGEGNQPQHF
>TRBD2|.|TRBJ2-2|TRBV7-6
TGTGCCAGCAGCTTAGAACTAGCGGGGGCCCTCCCCGGGGAGCTGTTTTTT
CASSLELAGALPGELFF
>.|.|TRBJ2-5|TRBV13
TGTGCCAGCAGCTTAATGGGGCTAAGGGAGACCCAGTACTTC
CASSLMGLRETQYF
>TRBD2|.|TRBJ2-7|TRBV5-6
TGTGCCAGCAGCTTCGGACTAGCAGGGGCTTGGGACTTC
CASSFGLAGAWDF
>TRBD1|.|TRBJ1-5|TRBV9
TGTGCCAGCAGCGTTTCAACCGGGACAGGGGTTGTGAATCAGCCCCAGCATTTT
CASSVSTGTGVVNQPQHF
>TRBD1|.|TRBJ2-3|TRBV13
TGTGCCAGCAGCTTGACAGTGACAGGGGGCACAGATACGCAGTATTTT
CASSLTVTGGTDTQYF
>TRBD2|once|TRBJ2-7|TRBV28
TGTGCCAGCAGTTCGGTATCCGGGACTAGCGGGGGATACGAGCAGTACTTC
CASSSVSGTSGGYEQYF
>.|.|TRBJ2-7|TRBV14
TGTGCCAGCAGCCAAGTCAACAGGCCAGGATACGAGCAGTACTTC
CASSQVNRPGYEQYF
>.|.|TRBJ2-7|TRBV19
TGTGCCAGTAGTCCGGGACTTTTTTACGAGCAGTACTTC
CASSPGLFYEQYF
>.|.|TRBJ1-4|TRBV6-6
TGTGCCAGCAGTTACTCCCCCGGTATGGGTGAAAAACTGTTTTTT
CASSYSPGMGEKLFF
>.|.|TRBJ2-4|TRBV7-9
TGTGCCAGCGCCGGGGAGGAAGGGGACATTCAGTACTTC
CASAGEEGDIQYF
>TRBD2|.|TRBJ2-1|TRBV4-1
TGCGCCAGCAGTTGGACTAGCGGGATGAGCTCCTACAATGAGCAGTTCTTC
CASSWTSGMSSYNEQFF
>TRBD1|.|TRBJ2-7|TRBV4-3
TGCGCCAGCAGCCAGGGCCGGGACAGAGGTTACGAGCAGTACTTC
CASSQGRDRGYEQYF
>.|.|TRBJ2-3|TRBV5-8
TGTGCCAGCAGCTTGGAGGGAGCCTCAGATACGCAGTATTTT
CASSLEGASDTQYF
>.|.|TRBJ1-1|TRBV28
TGTGCCAGGAAACGGAACCGCACTGAAGCTTTCTTT
CARKRNRTEAFF
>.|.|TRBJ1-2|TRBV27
TGTGCCAGCAGTTTATCGCGGGGGGGTAACTATGGCTACACCTTC
CASSLSRGGNYGYTF
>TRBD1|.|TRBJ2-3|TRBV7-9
TGTGCCAGCAGCCCGAGGGACAGGGAAACGGATACGCAGTATTTT
CASSPRDRETDTQYF
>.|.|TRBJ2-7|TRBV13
TGTGCCAGCAGCTTAGCGAGCGAGCAGTACTTC
CASSLASEQYF
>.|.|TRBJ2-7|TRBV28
TGTGCCAGCAGAGACTTGGTCGCGGCAGATAGCGCCTACGAGCAGTACTTC
CASRDLVAADSAYEQYF
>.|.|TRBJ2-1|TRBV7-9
TGTGCCAGCACCTCAGGCCCGCCCTCCTACAATGAGCAGTTCTTC
CASTSGPPSYNEQFF
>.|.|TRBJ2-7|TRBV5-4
TGTGCCAGCAGCTTGGCGGGCGAGCAGTACTTC
CASSLAGEQYF
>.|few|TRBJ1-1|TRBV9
TGTGCCAGCAGCGTAGAACAGATGAACACTGAAGCTTTCTTT
CASSVEQMNTEAFF
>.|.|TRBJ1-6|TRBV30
TGTGCCTGGAGGGGAGACCCGCCGACTGGAGGTTCACCCCTCCACTTT
CAWRGDPPTGGSPLHF
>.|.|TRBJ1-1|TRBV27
TGTGCCACCAAGTCATCGGGGGAGGGCGGCGGCACTGAAGCTTTCTTT
CATKSSGEGGGTEAFF
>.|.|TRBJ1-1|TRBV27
TGTGCCAGCAGTTTAGGACCGAACACTGAAGCTTTCTTT
CASSLGPNTEAFF
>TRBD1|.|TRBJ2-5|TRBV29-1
TGCAGCGCTCGGACAGGGGTGGAGACCCAGTACTTC
CSARTGVETQYF
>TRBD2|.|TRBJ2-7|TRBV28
TGTGCCAGCAGTTTATCCCAGCGGGGCGAGCAGTACTTC
CASSLSQRGEQYF
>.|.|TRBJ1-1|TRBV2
TGTGCCAGCAGTGACCCCAACATGAACACTGAAGCTTTCTTT
CASSDPNMNTEAFF
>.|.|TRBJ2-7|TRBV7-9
TGTGCCAGCAGCTTAGTAAGGGAGGAGCAGTACTTC
CASSLVREEQYF
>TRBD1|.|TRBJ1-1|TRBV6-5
TGTGCCAGCAGTTACTCCTACAGGGGGAACACTGAAGCTTTCTTT
CASSYSYRGNTEAFF
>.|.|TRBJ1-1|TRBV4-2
TGTGCCAGCAGCCAAGATACAGGGCTCACTGAAGCTTTCTTT
CASSQDTGLTEAFF
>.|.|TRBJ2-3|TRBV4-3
TGCGCCAGCAGCCAAGATGGCCCGACTAGCACAGATACGCAGTATTTT
CASSQDGPTSTDTQYF
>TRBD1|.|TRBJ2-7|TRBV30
TGTGCCTGGAGTCCCGGGACAGCATACGAGCAGTACTTC
CAWSPGTAYEQYF
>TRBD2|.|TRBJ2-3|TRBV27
TGTGCCAGCAGTTTAACCGTTAGCGGGATCGCGGATACGCAGTATTTT
CASSLTVSGIADTQYF
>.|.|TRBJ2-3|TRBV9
TGTGCCAGCAGCTCGGAGGGGTACAGCACAGATACGCAGTATTTT
CASSSEGYSTDTQYF
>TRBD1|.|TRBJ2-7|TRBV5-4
TGTGCCAGCAGCGGGACGGGACAGGGCTCTTACGAGCAGTACTTC
CASSGTGQGSYEQYF
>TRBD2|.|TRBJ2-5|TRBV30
TGTGCCTGGGACGGGACTAGCGGGGGGGTGTACCAAGAGACCCAGTACTTC
CAWDGTSGGVYQETQYF
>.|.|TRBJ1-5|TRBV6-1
TGTGCCAGCAGTGAAGCGGGTAGGAGACCCTATAGCAATCAGCCCCAGCATTTT
CASSEAGRRPYSNQPQHF
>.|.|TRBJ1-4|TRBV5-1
TGCGCCAGCAGCTTGTGGCCTAATGAAAAACTGTTTTTT
CASSLWPNEKLFF
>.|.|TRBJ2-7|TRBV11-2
TGTGCCAGCAGCTTAGGTCCTGGTCTGGGCGAGCAGTACTTC
CASSLGPGLGEQYF
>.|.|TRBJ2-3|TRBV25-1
TGTGCCAGCAGCCTAGATACGCAGTATTTT
CASSLDTQYF
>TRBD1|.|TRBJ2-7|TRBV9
TGTGCCAGCAGCCACCCTGAGGGGACAGGGGACGGGGAGCAGTACTTC
CASSHPEGTGDGEQYF
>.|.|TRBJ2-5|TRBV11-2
TGTGCCAGCAGCCTAAGGGTCCAGGGGGGCGAGACGGAGACCCAGTACTTC
CASSLRVQGGETETQYF
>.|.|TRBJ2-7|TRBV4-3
TGCGCCAGCAGCTCAGACGGGGCTAGCTACGAGCAGTACTTC
CASSSDGASYEQYF
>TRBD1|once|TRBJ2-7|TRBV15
TGTGCCACCAGCAGGGACAGGGGGTCCTTCTCCTACGAGCAGTACTTC
CATSRDRGSFSYEQYF
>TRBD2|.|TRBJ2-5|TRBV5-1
TGCGCCAGCAGCCCCGGACTAGCGGGGGGCCAAGAGACCCAGTACTTC
CASSPGLAGGQETQYF